This TCR beta chain comes out of a study of blood T cell repertoires in COVID-19 (dated by TCRdb to the early 2020s). The study in broad terms: Collaborator samples came from the United States, Italy and Spain and covered acute and convalescent phases of COVID-19. The material from the prospective study consisted of cDNA or gDNA derived from T cells, B-cell-depleted T cells, or PBMCs. Deeply sampled blood TCRbeta repertoires from subjects exposed to, actively infected with, or recovered from COVID-19 were included in the dataset. The repertoires were released in a freely available public database meant as a resource for research on the immune response to SARS-CoV-2. The samples were drawn from the first 160 participants of the ongoing ImmuneRACE study and from 950 to 1,500 subjects provided by 6 global collaborators. Nearly every sample came with metadata listing a de-identified subject ID, COVID-19 status, age in years and sex. Where available, HLA class I and class II types were taken from metadata supplied by the sample provider and were not determined by assay-based typing.

Another Seattle source contributed samples from volunteer blood donors who had recovered from COVID-19. Collaborating institutions collected whole blood in K2EDTA tubes following their own protocols. For TCRbeta analysis, collaborator samples were shipped as frozen whole blood, as isolated PBMCs, or as DNA extracted from either sample type. Cut back by 0 bases and 6 bases, the V and J ends lie 8 bases apart. Reading from cysteine to phenylalanine, the CDR3 counts 14 amino acids. The CDR3 DNA has 42 bases and is translated from base 1. The germline V gene (reference sequence) gives CDR1 as LGHDT and CDR2 as YNNKEL. This clone was seen just once. What antigen it recognizes has not been identified. No qualities accompany the bases; no much larger clone lies one base away. Overall study outcomes, separate from this receptor: How much clinical and demographic metadata was included differed by source and by participant, and the metadata was provided uncurated.

The immunoSEQ Assay, a bias-controlled multiplex PCR, was used to amplify TCRbeta CDR3 regions from genomic DNA. The authors processed their data as follows. Nucleated cell counts per sample were estimated from amplification of reference gene primers within the assay. To quantify the absolute abundance of each unique TCRbeta CDR3 rearrangement, sequence reads were collapsed and filtered. For each sample, productive Simpson clonality was calculated by taking the square root of Simpson's diversity index across productive rearrangements. TCRdb stores this immuneACCESS table with in-frame sequences only. Part of the clones is absent; in the studies checked, under half of the shortfall reflects unresolved V genes, and no reason is known for the rest. The V and J calls and clone size are taken from that table; D and trimming were inferred from the DNA. The table for this sample lists approximately 300,000 clones; about 85% of them were counted only once. The ten top clones hold about 2.2% of the sample.

The chain was built from TRBV3-1 (or the pseudogene TRBV3-2) and TRBJ2-2; the D gene is possibly TRBD1, with 6 bases matching. The TCR was taken from a woman between 50 and 59 years old who had recovered from COVID-19. The sample consisted of peripheral blood. The CDR3 region reads CASSQEWGPGELFF. DNA sequence: TGTGCCAGCAGCCAAGAATGGGGGCCCGGGGAGCTGTTTTTT.